The rows below give T cell receptor beta chains drawn from one sample of a study of CD8 T cells in Susac syndrome. TCRdb re-analysed the immunoSEQ multiplex PCR reads in MiXCR, keeping a single row per CDR3 protein. The table records fewer than 300,000 distinct CDR3 sequences, 85% of them present only once. What was sequenced was CD8+ T cells from PBMCs. All receptors come from a human donor with multiple sclerosis. Each CDR3 is given with its conserved first and last residue. A D gene is named only where the DNA matches it firmly. For some rows the clone size is stated as once, few or many, or as a class when expanded; others skip it.

>TRBJ2-5|-|-|TRBV12-3/TRBV12-4
CASSIGTQETQYF
TGTGCCAGCAGCATAGGGACACAAGAGACCCAGTACTTC
>TRBJ2-7|-|few|TRBV6-1
CASREQGYEQYF
TGTGCCAGCAGAGAACAGGGCTACGAGCAGTACTTC
>TRBJ2-7|-|-|TRBV27
CASSLMSSGEQYF
TGTGCCAGCAGTTTAATGTCAAGCGGCGAGCAGTACTTC
>TRBJ1-5|-|-|TRBV28
CASSFGTYQTGNQPQHF
TGTGCCAGCAGTTTCGGCACCTACCAAACGGGCAATCAGCCCCAGCATTTT
>TRBJ1-3|-|-|TRBV9
CASSLRSDGAGNTIYF
TGTGCCAGCAGCCTTAGGAGTGATGGGGCTGGAAACACCATATATTTT
>TRBJ2-1|TRBD2|-|TRBV20-1
CSARFFGLAGYEQFF
TGCAGTGCTAGATTTTTCGGACTAGCGGGATATGAGCAGTTCTTC
>TRBJ2-2|TRBD2|few|TRBV3-1
CASSQVGPGTSGRTGELFF
TGTGCCAGCAGCCAAGTTGGGCCCGGGACTAGCGGGAGGACCGGGGAGCTGTTTTTT
>TRBJ2-1|TRBD2|-|TRBV6-1
CASSTPVGAGAYNEQFF
TGTGCCAGCAGCACCCCGGTCGGAGCGGGGGCTTACAATGAGCAGTTCTTC
>TRBJ2-1|TRBD1|-|TRBV11-3
CASSERTGSFEQFF
TGTGCCAGCAGCGAAAGGACAGGGAGCTTTGAGCAGTTCTTC
>TRBJ1-1|-|-|TRBV12-5
CASGFGSTDEAFF
TGTGCTAGTGGTTTCGGGAGTACTGATGAAGCTTTCTTT
>TRBJ2-3|TRBD2|-|TRBV12-3/TRBV12-4
CASSSSGRARTDTQYF
TGTGCCAGCAGTTCTAGCGGGAGGGCGAGAACAGATACGCAGTATTTT
>TRBJ2-2|-|-|TRBV5-1
CASSFRWDANTGELFF
TGCGCCAGCAGCTTCCGGTGGGACGCGAACACCGGGGAGCTGTTTTTT
>TRBJ2-2|-|-|TRBV5-1
CASSLRIAGNTGELFF
TGCGCCAGCAGCTTGAGGATAGCAGGGAACACCGGGGAGCTGTTTTTT
>TRBJ1-5|-|-|TRBV28
CASSLAFGSNQPQHF
TGTGCCAGCAGTTTAGCTTTCGGGAGCAATCAGCCCCAGCATTTT
>TRBJ1-2|-|-|TRBV7-9
CASSLAGVEGYTF
TGTGCCAGCAGCTTAGCCGGGGTAGAAGGCTACACCTTC
>TRBJ2-7|TRBD2|-|TRBV4-2
CASSQEMSGRAYEQYF
TGTGCCAGCAGCCAAGAGATGAGCGGGAGGGCCTACGAGCAGTACTTC
>TRBJ2-2|-|-|TRBV29-1
CSVGTDTGELFF
TGCAGCGTTGGGACAGACACCGGGGAGCTGTTTTTT
>TRBJ2-7|TRBD2|-|TRBV7-9
CASSPRTRAYEQYF
TGTGCCAGCAGCCCACGGACTAGGGCCTACGAGCAGTACTTC
>TRBJ2-7|-|-|TRBV27
CASSLVGTSSYEQYF
TGTGCCAGCAGTTTAGTGGGCACGAGCTCCTACGAGCAGTACTTC
>TRBJ2-2|-|-|TRBV7-9
CASSSRPWELFF
TGTGCCAGCAGCTCCAGGCCCTGGGAGCTGTTTTTT
>TRBJ1-2|-|-|TRBV7-9
CASSLPGSYGYTF
TGTGCCAGCAGCTTACCTGGGAGCTATGGCTACACCTTC
>TRBJ2-3|TRBD1|-|TRBV27
CASSLLTGLADTQYF
TGTGCCAGCAGTTTACTGACAGGGTTGGCAGATACGCAGTATTTT
>TRBJ2-3|-|-|TRBV11-2
CASSLEPGSAPTDTQYF
TGTGCCAGCAGCTTAGAGCCGGGGTCGGCCCCCACAGATACGCAGTATTTT
>TRBJ1-3|-|-|TRBV29-1
CSALSPGHSGNTIYF
TGCAGCGCCTTATCCCCGGGCCACTCTGGAAACACCATATATTTT
>TRBJ2-7|-|-|TRBV10-2
CASSERGVLEQYF
TGCGCCAGCAGTGAGAGGGGAGTGTTGGAGCAGTACTTC
>TRBJ2-7|-|-|TRBV7-9
CASSLPITYEQYF
TGTGCCAGCAGCTTACCGATCACCTACGAGCAGTACTTC
>TRBJ1-5|-|-|TRBV5-6
CASSLAKQGPRQPQHF
TGTGCCAGCAGCTTGGCCAAGCAGGGACCGCGGCAGCCCCAGCATTTT
>TRBJ2-3|-|once|TRBV27
CASSSPKATQYF
TGTGCCAGCAGTTCCCCAAAAGCTACGCAGTATTTT
>TRBJ1-5|TRBD1|-|TRBV10-3
CAITVPWDSEGYSNQPQHF
TGTGCCATCACCGTGCCGTGGGACAGTGAAGGATATAGCAATCAGCCCCAGCATTTT
>TRBJ2-7|-|-|TRBV20-1
CSARDVHYGDEQYF
TGCAGTGCTAGAGATGTTCACTATGGGGACGAGCAGTACTTC
>TRBJ2-2|TRBD2|-|TRBV20-1
CSAAGTSATGELFF
TGCAGTGCTGCCGGGACTAGCGCCACCGGGGAGCTGTTTTTT
>TRBJ1-1|-|-|TRBV10-3
CAIRNADRNTEAFF
TGTGCCATCAGGAACGCTGACAGGAACACTGAAGCTTTCTTT
>TRBJ1-6|-|-|TRBV30
CAWSEGTLAGNSPLHF
TGTGCCTGGAGCGAAGGGACCCTTGCGGGTAATTCACCCCTCCACTTT
>TRBJ2-1|TRBD2|-|TRBV27
CASSPASGSYNEQFF
TGTGCCAGCAGTCCCGCTAGCGGGTCCTACAATGAGCAGTTCTTC
>TRBJ2-1|-|-|TRBV29-1
CSVRLPVQFF
TGCAGCGTTCGTCTCCCCGTCCAATTCTTC
>TRBJ2-7|-|-|TRBV9
CAGSSHPGYEQYF
TGTGCCGGCAGCTCGCACCCTGGGTACGAGCAGTACTTC
>TRBJ2-7|TRBD2|-|TRBV4-1
CASSQDVTTSGNEQYF
TGCGCCAGCAGCCAAGATGTAACGACTAGCGGAAACGAGCAGTACTTC
>TRBJ2-1|TRBD2|-|TRBV5-4
CASSLKRENYNEQFF
TGTGCCAGCAGCTTGAAGCGGGAGAATTACAATGAGCAGTTCTTC
>TRBJ2-7|TRBD2|-|TRBV20-1
CSAREASGVGEQYF
TGCAGTGCTAGAGAGGCTAGCGGGGTTGGGGAGCAGTACTTC
>TRBJ2-2|-|-|TRBV29-1
CSVLDRDSVRGELFF
TGCAGCGTTCTTGACCGGGACTCTGTACGCGGGGAGCTGTTTTTT
>TRBJ1-5|-|-|TRBV19
CATGAYYNQPQHF
TGTGCCACAGGGGCGTATTACAATCAGCCCCAGCATTTT
>TRBJ2-2|-|-|TRBV7-6
CASSLKLEGHTGELFF
TGTGCCAGCAGCTTAAAATTGGAGGGTCATACCGGGGAGCTGTTTTTT